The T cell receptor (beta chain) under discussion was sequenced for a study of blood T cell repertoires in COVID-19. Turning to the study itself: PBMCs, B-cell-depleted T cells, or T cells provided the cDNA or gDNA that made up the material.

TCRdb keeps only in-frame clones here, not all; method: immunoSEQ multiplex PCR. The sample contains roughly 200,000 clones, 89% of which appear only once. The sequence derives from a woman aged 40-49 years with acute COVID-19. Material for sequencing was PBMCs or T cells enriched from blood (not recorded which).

The CDR3 spells CASSPDRDRGYTF. The CDR3 coding sequence is TGTGCCAGCAGCCCCGACAGGGATCGGGGCTACACCTTC. This chain uses TRBV11-2 with TRBJ1-2, with 7 bases lining up with TRBD1. CDR3 length: 13 amino acids. V was clipped by 5 bases and J by 8 bases; unmatched bases: 8. Germline lookup yields CDR1 SGHAT and CDR2 FQNNGV.